The rows below give T cell receptor beta chains drawn from one sample of a study of T cell repertoires in cytomegalovirus infection. What these receptors recognize is not known. One entry per CDR3 protein, called by TCRdb with MiXCR from the reads. In the table there are 450,000 to 600,000 distinct CDR3 sequences, under 55% of which are singletons. Sequencing used cultured PBMCs, obtained from culture after CMV antigen stimulation. The receptor set was obtained from a human donor in good health (CMV status not recorded). Some clones in this sample may be carry-over from other donors' samples. The CDR3 runs from the conserved cysteine through the conserved F or W. Each record gives: clone size, V gene, D gene, J gene, CDR3 DNA, CDR3 protein. The D gene is left open where the match is weak. The size of a clone is reported for some rows only, either as once, few or many, or as a class for expanded clones.

>-|TRBV10-3|TRBD1|TRBJ2-3
TGTGCCATCAGTGGGACAGGGGGCACAGATACGCAGTATTTT
CAISGTGGTDTQYF
>-|TRBV10-2|-|TRBJ1-2
TGCGCCACCAAGAACTTAGACAGAGGCTATGGCTACACCTTC
CATKNLDRGYGYTF
>once|TRBV20-1|TRBD2|TRBJ2-5
TGCAGTGCCACGGATCATAGCGGGACGTCCCAAGAGACCCAGTACTTC
CSATDHSGTSQETQYF
>few|TRBV12-3/TRBV12-4|TRBD1|TRBJ2-7
TGTGCCAGCAGCCGCGGGACAGGCACAGGAGGCGAGCAGTACTTC
CASSRGTGTGGEQYF
>-|TRBV4-1|TRBD2|TRBJ2-1
TGCGCCAGCAGCCAAGGGACTAGCGGGGGAACCTACAATGAGCAGTTCTTC
CASSQGTSGGTYNEQFF
>few|TRBV28|-|TRBJ1-1
TGTGCCAGCAGAGCAGGGAGCACTGAAGCTTTCTTT
CASRAGSTEAFF
>few|TRBV11-2|TRBD2|TRBJ2-7
TGTGCCAGCAGCTTACCTAGCGGGGGCTACGAGCAGTACTTC
CASSLPSGGYEQYF
>-|TRBV28|TRBD2|TRBJ2-1
TGTGCCAGCAGCCGCGGACTAGCGGGGAATCTCAATGAGCAGTTCTTC
CASSRGLAGNLNEQFF
>few|TRBV4-1|-|TRBJ2-1
TGCGCCAGCAGCCAACAAAGTTTCGCGTCTAACCTATACAATGAGCAGTTCTTC
CASSQQSFASNLYNEQFF
>-|TRBV29-1|-|TRBJ2-7
TGCAGCGTTGAAGGTGACAGGACCGAGCAGTACTTC
CSVEGDRTEQYF
>few|TRBV7-2|TRBD1|TRBJ2-1
TGTGCCAGCAGCCCTAGGGGACAGCCATACAATGAGCAGTTCTTC
CASSPRGQPYNEQFF
>-|TRBV19|TRBD1|TRBJ2-1
TGTGCCAGTAGTATAGGGGGACAGGGGAATGAGCAGTTCTTC
CASSIGGQGNEQFF
>-|TRBV19|-|TRBJ1-1
TGTGCCAGTAGTATAGGGGGCTGGGAGAACACTGAAGCTTTCTTT
CASSIGGWENTEAFF
>-|TRBV19|-|TRBJ2-2
TGTGCCAGTAGTGCGACAAGGGACACCGGGGAGCTGTTTTTT
CASSATRDTGELFF
>-|TRBV19|TRBD1|TRBJ1-5
TGTGCCAGTACCCGGAGGGACAGAGTATATAGCAATCAGCCCCAGCATTTT
CASTRRDRVYSNQPQHF
>-|TRBV6-6|-|TRBJ1-3
TGTGCCAGCTCTGGAAACACCATATATTTT
CASSGNTIYF
>few|TRBV7-8|-|TRBJ1-5
TGTGCCAGCAGCCGGACTCCACCGGGGCAGGGAGAATCCTCCCAGCATTTT
CASSRTPPGQGESSQHF
>few|TRBV7-2|TRBD2|TRBJ2-1
TGTGCCAGCAGCCCGGGACTAGCGGGAGGGTCTGAGCAGTTCTTC
CASSPGLAGGSEQFF
>few|TRBV10-3|TRBD2|TRBJ2-5
TGTGCCAGTAAGGCGGGAGGGTCCCAAGAGACCCAGTACTTC
CASKAGGSQETQYF
>few|TRBV4-1|-|TRBJ2-1
TGCGCCAGCAGCCAGATACTAGGGATGAGTGCTCCCTCCTACAATGAGCAGTTCTTC
CASSQILGMSAPSYNEQFF
>many|TRBV7-2|-|TRBJ1-3
TGTGCCAGCAGCTTAGTCACGGCTACGGCTGGAAACACCATATATTTT
CASSLVTATAGNTIYF
>few|TRBV12-3/TRBV12-4|-|TRBJ1-1
TGTGCCAGCAAGGTAGGCACTGAAGCTTTCTTT
CASKVGTEAFF